This is a list of T cell receptor beta chains from one sample in a study of regulatory T cells in long-lasting Graves disease. MiXCR was run by TCRdb on the multiplex PCR reads, yielding one entry per CDR3 protein. The table has fewer than 650,000 distinct CDR3 sequences, around 17% seen once. This sample also belongs to another study, concerning T cells in Graves' hyperthyroidism and ophthalmopathy.

This sample comprised peripheral blood mononuclear cells (PBMCs), obtained at new diagnosis, from a patient treated with antithyroid drugs. These receptors were collected from a woman aged 25 to 39 with Graves disease. The CDR3 runs from the conserved cysteine through the conserved F or W.

>TRBJ2-7|TRBV11-1
CASSLAGSYEQYF
>TRBJ1-6|TRBV28
CASSITGQQNSPLHF
>TRBJ2-3|TRBV7-9
CASSPVVGRSTDTQYF
>TRBJ1-1|TRBV29-1
CSANTGGFEAFF
>TRBJ1-2|TRBV7-2
CASSPYLNNYGYTF
>TRBJ2-7|TRBV6-5
CASSYTTGFSYEQYF
>TRBJ2-1|TRBV6-2/TRBV6-3
CASSLLEKVLAYNEQFF
>TRBJ2-1|TRBV10-3
CAISSSGTLNNEQFF
>TRBJ2-2|TRBV6-1
CASRRTGTGELFF
>TRBJ1-5|TRBV29-1
CSVASGESQPQHF
>TRBJ1-2|TRBV7-9
CASSLGGAGGLNYGYTF
>TRBJ1-5|TRBV20-1
CSARVQGVGFQHF
>TRBJ2-3|TRBV20-1
CSASGGRATDTQYF
>TRBJ2-5|TRBV14
CASSKGPYQETQYF
>TRBJ1-4|TRBV7-9
CASSSLAADIAF